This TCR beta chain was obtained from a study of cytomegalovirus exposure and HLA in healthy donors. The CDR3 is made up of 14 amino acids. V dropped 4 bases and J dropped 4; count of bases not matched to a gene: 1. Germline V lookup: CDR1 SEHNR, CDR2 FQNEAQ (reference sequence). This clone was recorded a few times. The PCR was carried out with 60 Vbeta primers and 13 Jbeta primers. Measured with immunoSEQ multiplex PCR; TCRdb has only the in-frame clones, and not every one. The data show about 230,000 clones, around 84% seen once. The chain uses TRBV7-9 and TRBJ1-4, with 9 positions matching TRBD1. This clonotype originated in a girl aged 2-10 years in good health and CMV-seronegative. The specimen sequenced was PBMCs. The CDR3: CASSWGQGNEKLFF. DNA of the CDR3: TGTGCCAGCAGCTGGGGACAGGGTAATGAAAAACTGTTTTTT.